The 16 T cell receptor beta chains below come from one sample, sequenced in a study of blood T cell repertoires in COVID-19 (dated by TCRdb to the early 2020s). Library method: the immunoSEQ multiplex PCR assay. The immuneACCESS repertoire file appears here via TCRdb, limited to in-frame rearrangements. These files lack a portion of the clones; in checked studies, under half of the deficit traces to unresolved V genes, and the cause of the others is not known. In all, the sample holds around 300,000 clones, and approximately 83% of those were seen once. The ten largest clones capture around 10% of the sample. Input material: peripheral blood. These receptors originate from an older woman with acute or convalescent COVID-19.

The J gene is TRBJ1-2, the V gene TRBV6-1, with TRBD1 matching over 7 bases. V shed 2 bases, J shed 4 bases, and the junction held 4 bases outside the gene matches. Germline CDR1 MNHNS, CDR2 SASEGT. The CDR3 totals 14 residues. CDR3 loop: CASSESGTAYGYTF. The CDR3 nucleotides read TGTGCCAGCAGTGAATCCGGGACAGCCTATGGCTACACCTTC.

This clone was counted a few times. The sample carries other DNA sequences with the same CDR3. V usage is TRBV18 and J usage is TRBJ1-2; TRBD1 is a possible D gene (5 bases). Germline values: CDR1 KGHSH, CDR2 LQKENI. This CDR3 comprises 13 residues. V was cut by 2 bases and J by 2 bases, with 6 bases left in between. CDR3 sequence: CASSPDSNYGYTF. DNA for the CDR3: TGTGCCAGCTCACCAGACAGCAACTATGGCTACACCTTC.

The genes are TRBV18 and TRBJ1-3; TRBD1 agrees at 12 bases. Trimming at V came to 1 base and at J to 1 base, leaving 8 bases not matched to a gene. The CDR3 length is 19 residues. Per germline, CDR1 KGHSH and CDR2 LQKENI. The CDR3: CASSPHIPGQGASGNTIYF. In DNA, the CDR3 is TGTGCCAGCTCACCACACATCCCGGGACAGGGGGCTTCTGGAAACACCATATATTTT.

The chain couples TRBV3-1 (or the pseudogene TRBV3-2) to TRBJ1-6; D call uncertain. This CDR3 contains 16 residues. V lost 1 base and J 3 bases, leaving 10 bases between the germline ends. Germline CDR1 and CDR2: LGHDT and YNNKEL (reference sequence). The CDR3 coding sequence is TGTGCCAGCAGCCAAGCTCTCACAGACTATAATTCACCCCTCCACTTT. Its translation: CASSQALTDYNSPLHF.

The chain uses TRBV5-1 and TRBJ2-3; possible D gene TRBD2, 6 bases. Trimming shortened V by 1 base and J by 1 base, and 13 bases separated the two germline ends. The germline gives CDR1 SGHRS, CDR2 YFSETQ. The length of the CDR3 is 16 residues. CDR3 in amino acids: CASSLTSFSGTDTQYF. CDR3 nucleotide sequence: TGCGCCAGCAGCTTGACTAGCTTCTCTGGCACAGATACGCAGTATTTT.

This chain joins TRBV30 and TRBJ2-7; possible D gene TRBD2, 5 bases. The germline CDR1 and CDR2 sequences are GTSNPN and SVGIG (reference sequence). Deletions cut 7 bases from V and 3 bases from J, with 13 bases between. The CDR3 length is 12 residues. CDR3 in DNA: TGTGCCTACACAAGGACTTACTACGAGCAGTACTTC. Translation: CAYTRTYYEQYF.

This clone was counted a few times. The chain combines TRBV18 with TRBJ2-1; D uncertain. Looked up from germline, CDR1 is KGHSH and CDR2 is LQKENI. Trimming removed 0 bases at V and 13 bases at J, with 13 bases between. CDR3 length: 13 residues. CDR3 amino acids: CASSPPDAVQQFF. The CDR3 DNA reads as TGTGCCAGCTCACCACCTGATGCAGTCCAACAGTTCTTC.

This chain links TRBV2 with TRBJ1-2; 8 bases agree with TRBD1. With V trimmed by 7 bases and J by 2 bases, 6 bases remained unmatched. Germline lookup yields CDR1 SNHLY and CDR2 FYNNEI. There are 14 residues in the CDR3. CDR3 in amino acids: CASTPQGANYGYTF. The CDR3 DNA sequence: TGTGCCAGCACCCCCCAGGGGGCGAACTATGGCTACACCTTC. Variable domain in full (rest from reference TRBV2 and TRBJ1-2): EPEVTQTPSHQVTQMGQEVILRCVPISNHLYFYWYRQILGQKVEFLVSFYNNEISEKSEIFDDQFSVERPDGSNFTLKIRSTKLEDSAMYFCASTPQGANYGYTFGSGTRLTVV.

This chain joins TRBV5-1 and TRBJ1-4, with D possibly matching TRBD1 (6 bases). Trimming shortened V by 4 bases and J by 7 bases, and 11 bases separated the two germline ends. This CDR3 is built from 13 residues. In germline, CDR1 is SGHRS, CDR2 YFSETQ. This CDR3 reads CASSPEGVEKLFF. CDR3 coding DNA: TGCGCCAGCAGCCCCGAGGGGGTTGAAAAACTGTTTTTT.

This rearrangement joins TRBV10-2 to TRBJ1-4; a possible D gene is TRBD1 (5 bases). This CDR3 spans 14 amino acids. V was cut by 6 bases and J by 1 base, with 9 bases left in between. Germline V lookup: CDR1 WSHSY, CDR2 SAAADI. The CDR3 DNA reads TGCGCCAGCAGATGGGGCAGAACTAATGAAAAACTGTTTTTT. This translates into CASRWGRTNEKLFF.

In its sample, this clone was seen once. The V call is TRBV7-8, the J call TRBJ2-1; possible D gene TRBD1, 6 bases. Germline lookup yields CDR1 SGHVS and CDR2 FQNEAQ. Trimming removed 3 bases from V and 5 bases from J, with 14 bases in between. The CDR3 sequence is 15 residues long. The DNA for the CDR3 is TGTGCCAGCAGCTTTAGAGAGGGGGAAAACAATGAGCAGTTCTTC. This encodes CASSFREGENNEQFF.

This chain links TRBV7-2 with TRBJ2-3; the match to TRBD2 covers 8 bases. V lost 4 bases to trimming and J lost 5 bases; unmatched junction nucleotides: 5. Germline CDR1 SGHTA, CDR2 FQGNSA. CDR3 length: 14 residues. CDR3 sequence (DNA): TGTGCCAGCAGCTCCGGGGGGGCAGGAGATACGCAGTATTTT. Its translation is CASSSGGAGDTQYF.

The chain links TRBV5-6 to TRBJ2-3, with a weak D call TRBD1 (5 bases). Trimming took off 4 bases at V and 1 base at J, with 7 bases between the two ends. Germline CDR1 reads SGHDT; CDR2 reads YYEEEE. The CDR3 has 13 residues. This CDR3 reads CASSATGTDTQYF. CDR3 coding DNA: TGTGCCAGCAGCGCGACAGGCACAGATACGCAGTATTTT.

Of note for this clone: This CDR3 is also generated by other DNA sequences in the sample. CDR3: CASSQERGYGYTF. The CDR3 bases are TGTGCCAGCAGCCAAGAACGGGGTTATGGCTACACCTTC. V usage is TRBV3-1 (or the pseudogene TRBV3-2) and J usage is TRBJ1-2; D is undetermined. The V gene lost 0 bases and the J gene lost 5 bases, with 7 bases spanning the gap. This CDR3 spans 13 amino acids. Germline CDR1 and CDR2: LGHDT and YNNKEL (reference sequence).

The V and J genes are TRBV3-1 (or the pseudogene TRBV3-2) and TRBJ2-1; unclear D gene. Trimming left V 2 bases short and J 9 bases short, with 11 bases between. CDR1 and CDR2 (germline): LGHDT, YNNKEL (reference sequence). This CDR3 has 13 amino acids. The chain's CDR3 is CASSQSNVGEQFF. CDR3 DNA: TGTGCCAGCAGCCAATCTAATGTTGGTGAGCAGTTCTTC.

This clone was seen a handful of times. This chain links TRBV2 with TRBJ1-3; D is undetermined. Germline V CDR1 and CDR2: SNHLY, FYNNEI. CDR3 length: 15 amino acids. The V gene lost 6 bases and the J gene lost 0 bases, with 12 bases spanning the gap. CDR3 residues: CASRVDGASGNTIYF. DNA of the CDR3: TGTGCCAGCAGGGTTGACGGAGCCTCTGGAAACACCATATATTTT.